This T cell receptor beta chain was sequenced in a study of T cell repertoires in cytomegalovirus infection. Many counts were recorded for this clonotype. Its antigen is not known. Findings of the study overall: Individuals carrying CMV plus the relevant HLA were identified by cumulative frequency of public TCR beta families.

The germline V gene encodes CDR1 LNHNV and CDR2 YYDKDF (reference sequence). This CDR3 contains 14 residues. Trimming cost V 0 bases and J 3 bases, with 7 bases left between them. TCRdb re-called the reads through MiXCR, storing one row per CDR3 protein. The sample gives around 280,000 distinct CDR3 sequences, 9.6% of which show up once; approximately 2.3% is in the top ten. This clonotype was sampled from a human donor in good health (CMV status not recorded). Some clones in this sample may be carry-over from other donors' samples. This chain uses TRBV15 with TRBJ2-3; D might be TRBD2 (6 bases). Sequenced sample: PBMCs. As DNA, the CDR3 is TGTGCCACCAGCAGAGATCTAGCGACAGATACGCAGTATTTT. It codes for CATSRDLATDTQYF.